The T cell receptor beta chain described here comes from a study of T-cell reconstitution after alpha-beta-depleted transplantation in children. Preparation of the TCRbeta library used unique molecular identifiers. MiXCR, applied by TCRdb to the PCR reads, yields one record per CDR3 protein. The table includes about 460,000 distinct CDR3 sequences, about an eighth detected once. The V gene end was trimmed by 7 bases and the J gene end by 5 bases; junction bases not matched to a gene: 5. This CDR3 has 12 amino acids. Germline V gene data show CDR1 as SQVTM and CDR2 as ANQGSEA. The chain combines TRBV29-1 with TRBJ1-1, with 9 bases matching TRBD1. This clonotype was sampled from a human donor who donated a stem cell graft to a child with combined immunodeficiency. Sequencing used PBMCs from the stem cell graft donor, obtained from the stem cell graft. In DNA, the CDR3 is TGCAGCGGCGGGACAGGGTTTACTGAAGCTTTCTTT. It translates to CSGGTGFTEAFF.